The 28 T cell receptor beta chains in this list originate from one sample, sequenced in a study of OX40 agonist ivuxolimab in advanced cancers. The method was immunoSEQ multiplex PCR; TCRdb's version includes in-frame clones alone and lacks a portion of them. The data contain approximately 80,000 clones, less than 95% of them seen just once; the ten biggest clones take up over 8.5%. The sample consisted of CD4+ or CD8+ T cells sorted from blood, taken in a trial of the OX40 agonist ivuxolimab. These receptors were collected from an adult with an advanced solid tumor such as melanoma, head and neck, liver or kidney cancer.

This clone was observed once. The chain uses TRBV10-1 and TRBJ2-3, with 9 bases lining up with TRBD1. Germline CDR1 reads WNHNN; CDR2 reads SYGVQD (reference sequence). This CDR3 contains 13 residues. V gave up 9 bases and J gave up 1 base; unmatched junction bases: 2. The DNA for the CDR3 is TGCGCCAGTAGACAGGGGGGCACAGATACGCAGTATTTT. Its protein product is CASRQGGTDTQYF.

The chain joins TRBV6-4 to TRBJ2-1; 7 bases are a match to TRBD2. Germline assignment: CDR1 MRHNA and CDR2 SNTAGT. This CDR3 comprises 16 residues. J lost 5 bases, V lost 5 bases, and 12 bases had no gene match. CDR3 coding DNA: TGTGCCAGCAGTTCCTTCGGCGGGGGAACGAACAATGAGCAGTTCTTC. Its translation: CASSSFGGGTNNEQFF.

The chain joins TRBV6-5 to TRBJ1-1; D gene unclear. V was shortened by 6 bases and J by 1 base, with 12 bases between the two germline ends. CDR1 MNHEY and CDR2 SVGAGI come from the germline V gene. The CDR3 contains 14 residues. CDR3 sequence: CASSTPRSNTEAFF. CDR3 DNA sequence: TGTGCCAGCAGCACCCCTCGGTCGAACACTGAAGCTTTCTTT.

This chain links TRBV28 with TRBJ1-2, with 9 bases that match TRBD1. V dropped 10 bases and J dropped 5; count of bases not matched to a gene: 14. CDR3 length: 15 residues. Looked up from germline, CDR1 is MDHEN and CDR2 is SYDVKM. This CDR3 is CATDLATGGSYGYTF. Here the CDR3 DNA reads TGTGCCACCGACCTTGCGACAGGGGGGTCTTATGGCTACACCTTC.

The rearrangement links TRBV11-2 to TRBJ1-1; TRBD1 is a possible D gene (5 bases). Germline lookup yields CDR1 SGHAT and CDR2 FQNNGV. The CDR3 is 12 residues long. V was trimmed by 8 bases and J by 3 bases, leaving 10 bases between them. The CDR3 nucleotides read TGTGCCAGCGAGGCGGGGGACACTGAAGCTTTCTTT. This gives the protein CASEAGDTEAFF.

The V and J genes are TRBV6-6 and TRBJ2-7, with D possibly matching TRBD2 (6 bases). The germline CDR1 and CDR2 sequences are MNHNY and SVGAGI (reference sequence). The CDR3 is made up of 15 amino acids. V was trimmed by 0 bases and J by 1 base, leaving 10 bases between them. The DNA for the CDR3 is TGTGCCAGCAGTTACTCTAGCGGTATATCCTACGAGCAGTACTTC. Its translation: CASSYSSGISYEQYF.

The DNA of the CDR3 is TGTGCCAGCAGCCCTGGTCAGGACTACGAGCAGTACTTC. Translation: CASSPGQDYEQYF. The genes are TRBV11-2 and TRBJ2-7; D not resolved. Trimming removed 5 bases at V and 3 bases at J, with 11 bases between. Germline V gene lookup returns CDR1 SGHAT and CDR2 FQNNGV. The CDR3 is made up of 13 amino acids.

V usage is TRBV7-3 and J usage is TRBJ2-5; D unclear. Germline V CDR1 and CDR2: SGHTA, FQGTGA. The CDR3 length is 13 residues. V lost 2 bases, J lost 2 bases, and 6 bases lay in between. CDR3 sequence (DNA): TGTGCCAGCAGCTTAGGGGTACAAGAGACCCAGTACTTC. It translates to CASSLGVQETQYF. Looking up the rest from reference TRBV7-3 and TRBJ2-5 gives the full variable domain: GAGVSQTPSNKVTEKGKYVELRCDPISGHTALYWYRQSLGQGPEFLIYFQGTGAADDSGLPNDRFFAVRPEGSVSTLKIQRTERGDSAVYLCASSLGVQETQYFGPGTRLLVL.

The V gene is TRBV28, the J gene TRBJ2-3, with 9 bases lining up with TRBD1. Trimming at V came to 6 bases and at J to 2 bases, leaving 9 bases not matched to a gene. The CDR3 loop spans 16 amino acids. Germline CDR1 and CDR2: MDHEN and SYDVKM. The CDR3 loop reads CASRSGTGIYTDTQYF. For the CDR3, the DNA is TGTGCCAGCAGGTCCGGGACAGGGATCTACACAGATACGCAGTATTTT.

The chain has TRBV14 and TRBJ1-1, with 8 bases aligning to TRBD1. Trimming took 4 bases from V and 6 from J; bases not matched to a gene: 10. The CDR3 spans 15 residues. Germline values: CDR1 SGHDN, CDR2 FVKESK. CDR3 nucleotides: TGTGCCAGCAGCCCGATAGGACAGGGAGAATCTGAAGCTTTCTTT. It translates to CASSPIGQGESEAFF.

This chain joins TRBV5-6 and TRBJ2-7, with a tentative D call TRBD2 (5 bases). CDR1 SGHDT and CDR2 YYEEEE come from the germline V gene. The length of the CDR3 is 14 residues. The V and J ends lost 4 bases and 3 bases respectively, with 14 bases between them. CDR3 in amino acids: CASSPETTIYEQYF. DNA of the CDR3: TGTGCCAGCAGCCCGGAGACTACAATCTACGAGCAGTACTTC. Drawing the rest from reference TRBV5-6 and TRBJ2-7, the complete variable domain is DAGVTQSPTHLIKTRGQQVTLRCSPKSGHDTVSWYQQALGQGPQFIFQYYEEEERQRGNFPDRFSGHQFPNYSSELNVNALLLGDSALYLCASSPETTIYEQYFGPGTRLTVT.

CDR3 amino acids: CASSPGLAGRNEQFF. In DNA form, the CDR3 reads TGTGCCAGCAGCCCCGGACTAGCGGGAAGGAATGAGCAGTTCTTC. The rearrangement links TRBV4-2 to TRBJ2-1; 12 bases map to TRBD2. The CDR3 runs to 15 residues. J gave up 7 bases and V 4 bases, and 5 bases lay outside the gene matches. The germline gives CDR1 LGHNA, CDR2 YNFKEQ.

This chain joins TRBV21-1 and TRBJ2-7; TRBD1 is the table's D call, not checked against the DNA. TRBV21-1 is a pseudogene segment. The CDR3 consists of 19 residues. CDR3 amino acids: CASSKPPTGQGQRSYEQYF. Written as DNA, the CDR3 is TGTGCCAGCAGCAAACCCCCGACGGGACAGGGCCAAAGATCCTACGAGCAGTACTTC.

The genes are TRBV28 and TRBJ1-2; D uncertain. The CDR3 runs to 13 residues. V shed 5 bases and J shed 8 bases, with 15 bases lying between them. Germline V gene data show CDR1 as MDHEN and CDR2 as SYDVKM. CDR3 residues: CASSPREVPGYTF. In nucleotides, the CDR3 is TGTGCCAGCAGTCCCCGCGAGGTCCCCGGCTACACCTTC.

The chain carries TRBV5-4 and TRBJ1-2; TRBD1 might be the D (5 bases). The CDR3 has 14 amino acids. Germline V gene sequence: CDR1 SGHNT, CDR2 YYREEE (reference sequence). V lost 1 base and J lost 2, with 9 bases in between. The CDR3 DNA is TGTGCCAGCAGCTTGAGGGGCGCCAACTATGGCTACACCTTC. Encoded protein: CASSLRGANYGYTF.

The genes are TRBV28 and TRBJ2-1; D may be TRBD1 (5 bases). V dropped 5 bases and J dropped 8 bases, with 22 bases sitting between them. The length of the CDR3 is 16 residues. CDR1 is MDHEN and CDR2 is SYDVKM in the germline V gene. The CDR3 bases are TGTGCCAGCAGTCCGGAAAAGGGGCCAGCCAGCGATGAGCAGTTCTTC. It translates to CASSPEKGPASDEQFF. Looking up the rest from reference TRBV28 and TRBJ2-1 gives the full variable domain: DVKVTQSSRYLVKRTGEKVFLECVQDMDHENMFWYRQDPGLGLRLIYFSYDVKMKEKGDIPEGYSVSREKKERFSLILESASTNQTSMYLCASSPEKGPASDEQFFGPGTRLTVL.

This clone came up once. The rearrangement joins TRBV11-2 to TRBJ2-5, with D unclear. In germline, CDR1 is SGHAT, CDR2 FQNNGV. V lost 2 bases and J 5 bases, leaving 6 bases between the germline ends. This CDR3 comprises 12 residues. CDR3 in amino acids: CASSLNPETQYF. The CDR3 nucleotides are TGTGCCAGCAGCTTAAACCCGGAGACCCAGTACTTC.

This chain uses TRBV7-9 with TRBJ2-2; D is possibly TRBD2 (5 bases). The CDR3 consists of 17 residues. The germline CDR1 and CDR2 sequences are SEHNR and FQNEAQ (reference sequence). Trimming took off 1 base at V and 0 bases at J, with 12 bases between the two ends. Here the CDR3 reads CASSLDGPGSNTGELFF. The DNA of the CDR3 is TGTGCCAGCAGCTTAGATGGTCCGGGATCGAACACCGGGGAGCTGTTTTTT.

This chain joins TRBV4-3 and TRBJ2-7, with TRBD1 identical over 10 bases. Germline CDR1 is LGHNA and CDR2 is YSLEER. The CDR3 covers 15 residues. J gave up 2 bases and V 3 bases, and 4 bases lay outside the gene matches. The CDR3 DNA reads TGCGCCAGCAGCCAGAGGGACAGGGGTCCCTACGAGCAGTACTTC. Translation: CASSQRDRGPYEQYF.

This chain joins TRBV6-6 and TRBJ2-1; 7 bases align to TRBD2. Trimming took 10 bases from V and 5 from J; bases not matched to a gene: 17. This CDR3 contains 16 residues. Germline CDR1 reads MNHNY; CDR2 reads SVGAGI (reference sequence). CDR3: CAITKDHAGVDNEQFF. The CDR3 DNA reads TGTGCCATCACGAAAGATCACGCGGGGGTAGACAATGAGCAGTTCTTC.

The chain carries TRBV6-5 and TRBJ2-1, with 12 bases matching TRBD2. Germline CDR1 is MNHEY and CDR2 is SVGAGI. This CDR3 comprises 16 residues. J was trimmed by 9 bases and V by 4 bases; bases with no gene match: 10. CDR3 nucleotide sequence: TGTGCCAGCAGTTTAGCGGCTAGCGGGGGGGGTGGTGAGCAGTTCTTC. Its translation is CASSLAASGGGGEQFF.

The genes are TRBV9 and TRBJ2-2, with 7 bases matching TRBD2. With 5 bases clipped from V and 6 bases from J, the junction kept 4 bases outside the gene matches. The germline gives CDR1 SGDLS, CDR2 YYNGEE. The CDR3 loop spans 13 amino acids. CDR3 in DNA: TGTGCCAGCAGGGGAGGGAGCCCCGGGGAGCTGTTTTTT. It encodes CASRGGSPGELFF.

This clone appeared once. This CDR3 is CASSEGRGRGNEQFF. The CDR3 nucleotides are TGTGCCAGCAGCGAGGGCCGAGGGAGGGGCAATGAGCAGTTCTTC. The rearrangement joins TRBV9 to TRBJ2-1, with TRBD2 matching over 7 bases. J lost 6 bases, V lost 3 bases, and 9 bases had no gene match. CDR3 size: 15 residues. The germline V gene has CDR1 SGDLS and CDR2 YYNGEE.

The V call is TRBV4-2, the J call TRBJ2-7; 9 bases line up with TRBD1. Germline CDR1 is LGHNA and CDR2 is YNFKEQ. The CDR3 is 15 residues long. V lost 6 bases to trimming and J lost 0 bases; unmatched junction nucleotides: 6. CDR3 sequence: CASSPGTGNSYEQYF. The DNA for the CDR3 is TGTGCCAGCAGTCCCGGGACAGGGAACTCCTACGAGCAGTACTTC.

The V gene is TRBV6-4, the J gene TRBJ2-7, with D unresolved. V was trimmed by 5 bases and J by 6 bases, leaving 11 bases between them. Germline assignment: CDR1 MRHNA and CDR2 SNTAGT. The CDR3 consists of 12 residues. The CDR3 region is CASSKVKGEQYF. In nucleotides, the CDR3 is TGTGCCAGCAGTAAGGTGAAGGGCGAGCAGTACTTC.

This clone appeared once. V gene TRBV10-1 combines with J gene TRBJ2-7; TRBD2 matches at 14 bases. V was pared by 6 bases and J by 3 bases, with 1 base of the junction left unmatched. Germline assignment: CDR1 WNHNN and CDR2 SYGVQD (reference sequence). This CDR3 comprises 14 residues. The CDR3 region is CASRTSGGDYEQYF. The CDR3 coding sequence is TGCGCCAGCAGGACTAGCGGGGGGGACTACGAGCAGTACTTC.

This rearrangement joins TRBV6-5 to TRBJ2-7; TRBD1 matches at 7 bases. The CDR3 has 13 residues. Germline trimming cut 6 bases from V and 5 bases from J; bases unmatched to any gene: 7. Germline lookup yields CDR1 MNHEY and CDR2 SVGAGI. The CDR3 loop reads CASSLTGINEQYF. The CDR3 bases are TGTGCCAGCAGCCTGACAGGGATCAACGAGCAGTACTTC.

The chain employs TRBV27 and TRBJ2-3, with D possibly being TRBD2 (6 bases). V was pared by 6 bases and J by 0 bases, with 22 bases between. The germline gives CDR1 MNHEY, CDR2 SMNVEV (reference sequence). CDR3 length equals 18 residues. The CDR3 coding sequence is TGTGCCAGCAGCTTAGTTAGTTCTGAAGGAGGGAGCACAGATACGCAGTATTTT. It is translated as CASSLVSSEGGSTDTQYF.